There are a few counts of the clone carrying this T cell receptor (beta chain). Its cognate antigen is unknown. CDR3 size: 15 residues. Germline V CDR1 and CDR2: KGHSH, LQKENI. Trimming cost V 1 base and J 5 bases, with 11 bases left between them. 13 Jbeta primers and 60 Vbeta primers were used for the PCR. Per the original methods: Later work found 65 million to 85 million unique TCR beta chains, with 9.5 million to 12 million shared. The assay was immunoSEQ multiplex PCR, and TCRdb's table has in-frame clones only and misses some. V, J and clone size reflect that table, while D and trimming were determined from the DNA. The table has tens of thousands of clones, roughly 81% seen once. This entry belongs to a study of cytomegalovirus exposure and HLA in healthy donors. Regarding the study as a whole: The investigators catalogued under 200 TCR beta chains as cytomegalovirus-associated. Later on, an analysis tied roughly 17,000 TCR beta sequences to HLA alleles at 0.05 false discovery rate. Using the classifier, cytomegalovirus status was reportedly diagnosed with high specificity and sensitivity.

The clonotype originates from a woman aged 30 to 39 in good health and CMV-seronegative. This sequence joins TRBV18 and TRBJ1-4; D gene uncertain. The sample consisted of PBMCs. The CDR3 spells CASSPRRGENEKLFF. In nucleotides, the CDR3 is TGTGCCAGCTCACCACGACGGGGAGAGAATGAAAAACTGTTTTTT.